This TCR beta chain was captured in a study of T cell repertoires in cytomegalovirus infection. V lost 5 bases to trimming and J lost 9 bases, with 11 bases between them. The germline gives CDR1 SGHTA, CDR2 FQGTGA. The CDR3 covers 12 residues. TCRdb fed the reads into MiXCR, producing one record per CDR3 protein. The repertoire holds around 740,000 distinct CDR3 sequences, with approximately 34% as singletons. The receptor's source is a human donor in good health (CMV status not recorded). Some clones in this sample may be carry-over from other donors' samples. The chain has TRBV7-3 and TRBJ2-1; possibly TRBD1 for D (5 bases). The sequenced sample consisted of PBMCs. In nucleotides, the CDR3 is TGTGCCAGCAGCCCAGGGATGGGTGAGCAGTTCTTC. Translated, it gives CASSPGMGEQFF.